This TCR beta chain was captured by sequencing in a study of spatial heterogeneity in lung cancer. At the level of the study: Alpha-chain sequences were detected in numbers that were consistently lower than beta-chain sequences.

This CDR3 is 16 amino acids long. Germline CDR1 is MNHNY and CDR2 is SVGAGI (reference sequence). V trimming: 5 bases; J trimming: 4 bases; junction bases outside the gene matches: 11. This sample's time point: sample taken at primary tumor resection. Whole RNA, which was extracted from tumor, nontumor lung tissue or frozen PBMC, was sequenced without any cell sorting. Untreated early-stage non-small cell lung cancer patients, approximately 79 in total, were the donors. This clonotype is medium-sized. MiXCR was run by TCRdb on the 5' RACE reads, yielding one entry per CDR3 protein. Altogether approximately 1,500 distinct CDR3 sequences are present, approximately 7.8% being singletons, with the ten largest covering 10% to 13%.

V usage is TRBV6-6 and J usage is TRBJ2-5, with 9 nucleotides matching TRBD1. The starting material was normal lung tissue next to the tumor, obtained at surgery. This clonotype originated in a female donor with early-stage non-small cell lung cancer. CDR3 loop: CASSQGQGRMGETQYF. The DNA of the CDR3 is TGTGCCAGCAGTCAGGGACAGGGTCGGATGGGAGAGACCCAGTACTTC.